This T cell receptor beta chain derives from a study of cytomegalovirus exposure and HLA in healthy donors. Overall study findings and caveats: As confirmed in vitro, three CMV-associated chains were specific for CMV antigens.

With respect to this clone: The antigen remains undetermined.

Profiled with immunoSEQ multiplex PCR; TCRdb holds only in-frame clones, not every one. The sample lists hundreds of thousands of clones, 80% to 90% seen once, with 1.5% to 2.5% in the top ten. Trimming removed 3 bases from V and 5 bases from J; junction bases left unmatched: 6. Germline CDR1 reads KGHSH; CDR2 reads LQKENI. The CDR3 is 15 residues long. The material sequenced was PBMCs. This sequence originates from a woman in her late teens or twenties in good health and CMV-seropositive. The V and J genes are TRBV18 and TRBJ1-1; 10 bases map to TRBD1. The CDR3 protein is CASSPGGTGATEAFF. Here the CDR3 DNA reads TGTGCCAGCTCACCGGGCGGGACAGGGGCGACTGAAGCTTTCTTT.